A single sample gave rise to the 23 T cell receptor beta chains below, sequenced in a study of T cell changes during pregnancy in multiple sclerosis. Profiled with immunoSEQ multiplex PCR; TCRdb holds only in-frame clones, not every one. The sample has about 44,000 clones, 70% to 90% seen once. The source material was CD4+ T cells from peripheral blood mononuclear cells, sampled in the first trimester of pregnancy. The origin of the receptors is a female donor with multiple sclerosis, enrolled in a pregnancy study.

The chain combines TRBV7-3 with TRBJ2-4; possible D gene TRBD1, 6 bases. The germline gives CDR1 SGHTA, CDR2 FQGTGA. V gave up 2 bases and J gave up 8 bases, with 16 bases separating them. The CDR3 extends over 15 amino acids. The chain's CDR3 is CASSLGGAEGDIQYF. The CDR3, as DNA: TGTGCCAGCAGCTTAGGTGGCGCAGAGGGGGACATTCAGTACTTC.

The CDR3 protein is CASSYSGGQGTNEKLFF. CDR3 DNA sequence: TGCGCCAGCAGCTACTCCGGGGGGCAAGGAACTAATGAAAAACTGTTTTTT. The chain carries TRBV5-1 and TRBJ1-4; TRBD1 might be the D (6 bases). This CDR3 comprises 17 residues. Germline V gene lookup returns CDR1 SGHRS and CDR2 YFSETQ. The V end lost 3 bases, the J end lost 1 base, and 16 bases lay between the germline ends. Combining the CDR3 with reference TRBV5-1 and TRBJ1-4 gives the whole variable domain KAGVTQTPRYLIKTRGQQVTLSCSPISGHRSVSWYQQTPGQGLQFLFEYFSETQRNKGNFPGRFSGRQFSNSRSEMNVSTLELGDSALYLCASSYSGGQGTNEKLFFGSGTQLSVL.

V usage is TRBV6-4 and J usage is TRBJ1-1; TRBD1 is a possible D gene (5 bases). Germline CDR1 and CDR2: MRHNA and SNTAGT. Trimming removed 6 bases at V and 8 bases at J, with 13 bases between. The CDR3 runs to 12 residues. The CDR3 DNA sequence: TGTGCCAGCAGGAACCAGAACAGGGAAGCTTTCTTT. Translation gives CASRNQNREAFF.

This clone is a singleton in its sample. This rearrangement joins TRBV6-1 to TRBJ2-3; 11 bases map to TRBD2. The junction had 15 bases not matched to a gene; V was cut back by 4 bases and J by 0 bases. Germline-derived CDR1 and CDR2 are MNHNS and SASEGT. CDR3 length equals 20 residues. CDR3 sequence (DNA): TGTGCCAGCAGTGTTAGTACTAGCGGGAGAAGTAGTGTAAGCACAGATACGCAGTATTTT. Translation: CASSVSTSGRSSVSTDTQYF.

The rearrangement links TRBV5-1 to TRBJ2-7; D possibly corresponds to TRBD2 (6 bases). Germline V lookup: CDR1 SGHRS, CDR2 YFSETQ. Trimming pared 1 base from V and 5 bases from J, leaving 19 bases between. The length of the CDR3 is 16 residues. The CDR3 protein is CASSLRPEGGLHEQYF. The CDR3 region has the DNA TGCGCCAGCAGCTTGCGGCCGGAGGGTGGGCTACACGAGCAGTACTTC.

The chain recombines TRBV2 with TRBJ2-4, with 14 bases that match TRBD2. The CDR3 extends over 15 amino acids. V lost 5 bases and J lost 7; bases outside the gene matches: 4. CDR1 is SNHLY and CDR2 is FYNNEI in the germline V gene. Here the CDR3 reads CASSPGLAGENIQYF. As DNA, the CDR3 is TGTGCCAGCAGTCCGGGACTAGCGGGAGAGAACATTCAGTACTTC.

The chain joins TRBV9 to TRBJ2-2; D is undetermined. Between the trimmed V and J ends, which lost 0 bases and 1 base, there was a span of 7 bases. CDR3 length equals 15 residues. Per germline, CDR1 SGDLS and CDR2 YYNGEE. Written as DNA, the CDR3 is TGTGCCAGCAGCGTAGATGTCCGGAACACCGGGGAGCTGTTTTTT. Amino acids: CASSVDVRNTGELFF.

J is TRBJ2-2 and V is TRBV2; 7 bases align to TRBD2. CDR3 size: 14 residues. The germline gives CDR1 SNHLY, CDR2 FYNNEI. Trimming at V came to 6 bases and at J to 3 bases, leaving 4 bases not matched to a gene. Written as DNA, the CDR3 is TGTGCCAGCAGCCACCGGGGGGACACCGGGGAGCTGTTTTTT. Translating gives CASSHRGDTGELFF.

This chain joins TRBV7-6 and TRBJ1-1, with D perhaps matching TRBD1 (5 bases). The CDR3 length is 13 residues. The V and J ends lost 3 bases and 4 bases respectively, with 9 bases between them. Germline lookup yields CDR1 SGHVS and CDR2 FNYEAQ. DNA for the CDR3: TGTGCCAGCAGCTTCGGGGGTACCACTGAAGCTTTCTTT. Amino acid sequence: CASSFGGTTEAFF.

CDR3 in amino acids: CASSQVLTGETQYF. CDR3 nucleotide sequence: TGTGCCAGCAGCCAAGTACTTACGGGAGAGACCCAGTACTTC. The chain carries TRBV4-2 and TRBJ2-5; D is uncertain. The ends were cut back, 1 base at V and 4 bases at J, with 10 bases in the middle. The CDR3 loop spans 14 amino acids. Germline CDR1 is LGHNA and CDR2 is YNFKEQ.

A few counts support this clone. The chain employs TRBV18 and TRBJ1-2, with no clear D. Germline loops: CDR1 KGHSH, CDR2 LQKENI. The length of the CDR3 is 13 residues. Trimming removed 3 bases at V and 4 bases at J, with 9 bases between. This CDR3 is CASSPLGIYGYTF. The CDR3, as DNA: TGTGCCAGCTCACCCCTCGGGATCTATGGCTACACCTTC.

The chain links TRBV5-1 to TRBJ2-5; 10 bases map to TRBD1. The germline V gene has CDR1 SGHRS and CDR2 YFSETQ. CDR3 size: 14 residues. V lost 3 bases to trimming and J lost 4 bases; unmatched junction nucleotides: 3. The chain's CDR3 is CASSWGQGRETQYF. The CDR3 DNA sequence: TGCGCCAGCAGCTGGGGACAGGGGCGAGAGACCCAGTACTTC.

The chain employs TRBV6-1 and TRBJ1-2; D not certain. Germline V gene sequence: CDR1 MNHNS, CDR2 SASEGT. The CDR3 is 13 residues long. Trimming removed 5 bases from V and 3 bases from J, with 10 bases in between. In DNA form, the CDR3 reads TGTGCCAGCAGTTTAGAAGTCCACTATGGCTACACCTTC. Encoded protein: CASSLEVHYGYTF.

The J gene is TRBJ2-7, the V gene TRBV18; 9 bases fit TRBD2. CDR1 and CDR2 from the germline V gene are KGHSH and LQKENI. V lost 3 bases and J lost 13; bases outside the gene matches: 16. The CDR3 contains 15 residues. CDR3 nucleotide sequence: TGTGCCAGCTCACCGGGGAAGGGTATTAGCGGGAGACCCTACTTC. Translating it yields CASSPGKGISGRPYF.

The rearrangement links TRBV5-1 to TRBJ2-5; TRBD1 might be the D (6 bases). Germline CDR1 reads SGHRS; CDR2 reads YFSETQ. The V and J ends lost 0 bases and 1 base respectively, with 10 bases between them. CDR3 length equals 15 residues. CDR3 region: CASSLGGPAQETQYF. The CDR3 DNA is TGCGCCAGCAGCTTGGGGGGGCCGGCCCAAGAGACCCAGTACTTC.

The chain couples TRBV10-2 to TRBJ2-4, with 7 bases that match TRBD2. The CDR3 consists of 12 residues. CDR1 and CDR2 (germline): WSHSY, SAAADI. V lost 7 bases, J lost 7 bases, and 4 bases stayed unmatched. The CDR3 region has the DNA TGCGCCAGCATGGGGGGGAGTAACATTCAGTACTTC. The encoded protein is CASMGGSNIQYF.

The chain recombines TRBV6-5 with TRBJ1-3; 7 bases match TRBD1. Germline V gives CDR1 MNHEY, CDR2 SVGAGI. The CDR3 sequence is 15 residues long. V was pared by 6 bases and J by 4 bases, with 9 bases of the junction left unmatched. The CDR3 here is CASSPEGAWGNTIYF. Written as DNA, the CDR3 is TGTGCCAGCAGCCCTGAGGGGGCTTGGGGAAACACCATATATTTT.

The J gene is TRBJ1-2, the V gene TRBV11-2, with D maybe TRBD1 (5 bases). The V end lost 2 bases, the J end lost 0 bases, and 16 bases lay between the germline ends. The CDR3 runs to 17 residues. The germline CDR1 and CDR2 sequences are SGHAT and FQNNGV. This chain's CDR3 is CASSLTFIRGANYGYTF. CDR3 nucleotides: TGTGCCAGCAGCTTAACGTTCATACGGGGGGCTAACTATGGCTACACCTTC.

V is TRBV7-9 and J is TRBJ2-1, with D perhaps matching TRBD1 (6 bases). Germline lookup yields CDR1 SEHNR and CDR2 FQNEAQ (reference sequence). V lost 1 base and J 6 bases, leaving 10 bases between the germline ends. This CDR3 has 14 amino acids. CDR3 residues: CASSLGKGVNEQFF. The CDR3 DNA sequence: TGTGCCAGCAGCTTAGGGAAGGGGGTCAATGAGCAGTTCTTC.

The rearrangement links TRBV5-1 to TRBJ1-1; 7 positions match TRBD1. Germline V CDR1 and CDR2: SGHRS, YFSETQ. V shed 4 bases and J 7 bases; nucleotides not matched to a gene: 7. This CDR3 region has 13 residues. The CDR3 reads CASSPTGENEAFF. The CDR3 region has the DNA TGCGCCAGCAGCCCCACAGGGGAAAATGAAGCTTTCTTT.

This chain connects TRBV29-1 to TRBJ1-5; a weak D match, TRBD1 (6 bases). The CDR3 covers 13 residues. Germline-derived CDR1 and CDR2 are SQVTM and ANQGSEA. V shed 4 bases and J shed 9 bases, with 16 bases lying between them. The CDR3 sequence is CSVGWDPRGPQHF. The CDR3 DNA follows: TGCAGCGTTGGGTGGGACCCCAGGGGGCCCCAGCATTTT. The entire variable domain, with the rest obtained from reference TRBV29-1 and TRBJ1-5, is as follows: SAVISQKPSRDICQRGTSLTIQCQVDSQVTMMFWYRQQPGQSLTLIATANQGSEATYESGFVIDKFPISRPNLTFSTLTVSNMSPEDSSIYLCSVGWDPRGPQHFGDGTRLSIL.

This chain links TRBV11-2 with TRBJ1-1; D is unresolved. V lost 3 bases, J lost 6 bases, and 8 bases lay in between. Germline V lookup: CDR1 SGHAT, CDR2 FQNNGV. CDR3 size: 12 residues. CDR3 sequence (DNA): TGTGCCAGCAGCTTCATGGGCTCTGAAGCTTTCTTT. This sequence encodes CASSFMGSEAFF.

This rearrangement joins TRBV5-1 to TRBJ1-1; the D gene is possibly TRBD1 (6 bases). The V gene lost 3 bases and the J gene lost 6 bases, with 21 bases spanning the gap. This CDR3 region has 16 residues. Per the germline V gene, CDR1 is SGHRS and CDR2 is YFSETQ. In DNA, the CDR3 is TGCGCCAGCAGCTGGGGCCCCCAGGGGACTATGTCTGAAGCTTTCTTT. This encodes CASSWGPQGTMSEAFF.